Below, 30 T cell receptor beta chains from the same sample are listed, as sequenced in a study of T cell responses to AZD1222 COVID-19 vaccine. The protocol was immunoSEQ multiplex PCR, while the TCRdb copy is restricted to in-frame clones and leaves out a portion. The sample holds over 120,000 clones; more than 90% are singletons and the top ten take more than 5%. The sample in question was peripheral blood, obtained on day 0 of AZD1222 vaccination. The origin of the receptors is an adult in good health.

This chain joins TRBV7-2 and TRBJ1-5, with D tentatively TRBD1 (6 bases). In germline, CDR1 is SGHTA, CDR2 FQGNSA. This CDR3 has 15 amino acids. Trimming shortened V by 0 bases and J by 7 bases, and 13 bases separated the two germline ends. The CDR3 sequence is CASSLAAGESQPQHF. The CDR3 nucleotides read TGTGCCAGCAGCTTAGCGGCAGGGGAGAGCCAGCCCCAGCATTTT.

The rearrangement joins TRBV28 to TRBJ1-5; 7 nucleotides align to TRBD1. The germline V gene encodes CDR1 MDHEN and CDR2 SYDVKM. This CDR3 is built from 14 residues. V gave up 5 bases and J gave up 7 bases; unmatched junction bases: 8. This chain's CDR3 is CASSNTRGRQPQHF. Written as DNA, the CDR3 is TGTGCCAGCAGTAATACCAGGGGGAGGCAGCCCCAGCATTTT.

A single count supports this clone. The chain couples TRBV25-1 to TRBJ2-7; unclear D gene. This CDR3 has 14 residues. CDR1 is MGHDK and CDR2 is SYGVNS in the germline V gene. The V end lost 3 bases, the J end lost 3 bases, and 12 bases lay between the germline ends. DNA of the CDR3: TGTGCCAGCAGTGACCAGATGGTAAGCTACGAGCAGTACTTC. Translating gives CASSDQMVSYEQYF.

The chain links TRBV18 to TRBJ2-7; no reliable D call. Trimming took 3 bases from V and 0 from J, leaving 9 bases between them. The CDR3 runs to 14 residues. The germline CDR1 and CDR2 sequences are KGHSH and LQKENI. The CDR3 DNA follows: TGTGCCAGCTCACCCCAACCGAACTCCTACGAGCAGTACTTC. This translates into CASSPQPNSYEQYF.

This sequence joins TRBV5-6 and TRBJ2-5; perhaps D is TRBD1 or TRBD2 (6 bases each). V shed 6 bases and J shed 4 bases, with 10 bases lying between them. Looked up from germline, CDR1 is SGHDT and CDR2 is YYEEEE. The CDR3 covers 12 residues. The CDR3: CASTGAGETQYF. The CDR3, as DNA: TGTGCCAGCACGGGGGCAGGAGAGACCCAGTACTTC.

The CDR3 loop is CASTRTSGGGEQYF. In nucleotides, the CDR3 is TGTGCCAGCACACGGACTAGCGGGGGTGGTGAGCAGTACTTC. The chain joins TRBV7-2 to TRBJ2-7; 13 nucleotides agree with TRBD2. The CDR3 is 14 amino acids. The germline V gene encodes CDR1 SGHTA and CDR2 FQGNSA. Unmatched junction bases numbered 7, after V lost 7 bases and J lost 7 bases.

The gene calls are TRBV5-6 and TRBJ2-1, with TRBD2 as a possible D gene (6 bases). The V and J ends lost 0 bases and 5 bases respectively, with 9 bases between them. CDR1 SGHDT and CDR2 YYEEEE come from the germline V gene. This CDR3 is 14 amino acids long. Here the CDR3 DNA reads TGTGCCAGCAGCTTGGTCCCGGGGGACAATGAGCAGTTCTTC. Its translation: CASSLVPGDNEQFF.

The chain employs TRBV28 and TRBJ1-6; 9 nucleotides align to TRBD1. The germline V gene has CDR1 MDHEN and CDR2 SYDVKM. This CDR3 has 14 residues. After removal of 2 bases from V and 9 bases from J, the junction contained 2 bases not matched to a gene. The CDR3, as DNA: TGTGCCAGCAGTTTAGTACAGGGGGCTTCACCCCTCCACTTT. Translating gives CASSLVQGASPLHF.

The chain is built from TRBV7-2 and TRBJ2-7; D is unclear. This CDR3 spans 16 amino acids. Germline V gene lookup returns CDR1 SGHTA and CDR2 FQGNSA. Trimming pared 5 bases from V and 2 bases from J, leaving 19 bases between. Written as DNA, the CDR3 is TGTGCCAGCAGCCCAGATGATGGGCGGCAAACCTACGAGCAGTACTTC. It specifies CASSPDDGRQTYEQYF.

The chain recombines TRBV6-5 with TRBJ1-2; D is possibly TRBD1 (5 bases). Per germline, CDR1 MNHEY and CDR2 SVGAGI. The ends were cut back, 2 bases at V and 2 bases at J, with 9 bases in the middle. The CDR3 spans 14 residues. DNA for the CDR3: TGTGCCAGCAGTTACGGGGGTTGGAACTATGGCTACACCTTC. It codes for CASSYGGWNYGYTF.

The gene calls are TRBV24-1 and TRBJ2-1; 11 bases align to TRBD1. The germline V gene encodes CDR1 KGHDR and CDR2 SFDVKD. This CDR3 is 16 amino acids long. The V and J ends lost 4 bases and 7 bases, in that order; junction bases with no gene match: 8. The CDR3 here is CATSESGQGDGNEQFF. DNA for the CDR3: TGTGCCACCAGTGAATCGGGACAGGGGGACGGGAATGAGCAGTTCTTC.

A word on this clone: This CDR3 is also generated by other DNA sequences in the sample. J is TRBJ1-5 and V is TRBV28; TRBD1 might be the D (5 bases). This CDR3 contains 13 residues. Germline CDR1 and CDR2: MDHEN and SYDVKM. Trimming stripped 6 bases from V and 4 bases from J, with 10 bases between. CDR3 DNA sequence: TGTGCCAGCAGACGAGGGACTAATCAGCCCCAGCATTTT. Translated: CASRRGTNQPQHF.

The table lists this clone with a count of one. V usage is TRBV6-5 and J usage is TRBJ1-2; 7 bases are a match to TRBD1. Germline CDR1 MNHEY, CDR2 SVGAGI. The CDR3 runs to 13 residues. The V and J ends lost 2 bases and 3 bases, in that order; junction bases with no gene match: 0. CDR3 DNA: TGTGCCAGCAGTTACGGGACAGACTATGGCTACACCTTC. Protein: CASSYGTDYGYTF.

The chain recombines TRBV6-5 with TRBJ1-2; perhaps TRBD1 as D (5 bases). The CDR3 has 13 residues. V lost 6 bases, J lost 2 bases, and 10 bases lay in between. Germline V gene lookup returns CDR1 MNHEY and CDR2 SVGAGI. CDR3 DNA: TGTGCCAGCAGGACAGATGAAAACTATGGCTACACCTTC. It is translated as CASRTDENYGYTF.

This chain connects TRBV7-2 to TRBJ2-5, with D perhaps matching TRBD2 (6 bases). The germline V and J ends were trimmed by 6 bases and 5 bases, with 13 bases remaining between them. Germline CDR1 SGHTA, CDR2 FQGNSA. The CDR3 has 13 residues. CDR3 nucleotide sequence: TGTGCCAGCAGGGTGACTAGACTGGAGACCCAGTACTTC. Residues: CASRVTRLETQYF.

The chain couples TRBV11-2 to TRBJ1-4, with D possibly matching TRBD1 (6 bases). CDR1 is SGHAT and CDR2 is FQNNGV in the germline V gene. V lost 1 base, J lost 3 bases, and 15 bases lay in between. This CDR3 is built from 17 residues. The CDR3 loop is CASSLAYNRDSNEKLFF. For the CDR3, the DNA is TGTGCCAGCAGCTTAGCTTACAACAGGGACTCTAATGAAAAACTGTTTTTT.

CDR3 DNA: TGTGCCAGCAGCTTAGTGGGGGGGAATGGCTACACCTTC. Translation gives CASSLVGGNGYTF. V and J are TRBV7-2 and TRBJ1-2, with D possibly TRBD1 on 5 matching bases. Trimming stripped 1 base from V and 6 bases from J, with 9 bases between. The V gene's germline CDR1 is SGHTA and CDR2 FQGNSA. CDR3 size: 13 residues.

This chain uses TRBV7-2 with TRBJ2-7; the match to TRBD2 covers 8 bases. Germline-derived CDR1 and CDR2 are SGHTA and FQGNSA. V gave up 1 base and J gave up 3 bases; unmatched junction bases: 8. The CDR3 is 16 residues long. CDR3 coding DNA: TGTGCCAGCAGCTTAGGGCGTGGGAGCGGGAGCTACGAGCAGTACTTC. Encoded protein: CASSLGRGSGSYEQYF.

This clone was recorded once. The genes are TRBV29-1 and TRBJ1-3; D perhaps matches TRBD1 (5 bases). V lost 4 bases and J lost 1, with 8 bases in between. CDR1 and CDR2 (germline): SQVTM, ANQGSEA. CDR3 length: 13 residues. The CDR3 coding sequence is TGCAGCGTTGTAGGGGCGTCTGGAAACACCATATATTTT. Translated, it gives CSVVGASGNTIYF.

V is TRBV7-6 and J is TRBJ1-4, with TRBD1 identical over 11 bases. The germline gives CDR1 SGHVS, CDR2 FNYEAQ. This CDR3 is 14 amino acids long. The junction had 5 bases not matched to a gene; V was cut back by 6 bases and J by 8 bases. CDR3: CASSRTGGVEKLFF. The CDR3 DNA reads TGTGCCAGCAGTAGGACAGGGGGCGTAGAAAAACTGTTTTTT. The complete variable domain, with remaining parts taken from reference TRBV7-6 and TRBJ1-4, reads GAGVSQSPRYKVTKRGQDVALRCDPISGHVSLYWYRQALGQGPEFLTYFNYEAQQDKSGLPNDRFSAERPEGSISTLTIQRTEQRDSAMYRCASSRTGGVEKLFFGSGTQLSVL.

The chain couples TRBV5-1 to TRBJ2-3, with D possibly being TRBD1 (6 bases). V lost 0 bases and J 1 base, leaving 12 bases between the germline ends. The V gene's germline CDR1 is SGHRS and CDR2 YFSETQ. The CDR3 length is 16 residues. The CDR3 reads CASSLAHRTGTDTQYF. The DNA for the CDR3 is TGCGCCAGCAGCTTGGCCCACAGGACAGGCACAGATACGCAGTATTTT.

The V call is TRBV7-2, the J call TRBJ2-2; D not certain. Trimming took off 2 bases at V and 4 bases at J, with 5 bases between the two ends. The germline V gene has CDR1 SGHTA and CDR2 FQGNSA. The length of the CDR3 is 13 residues. CDR3 region: CASSLMVTGELFF. The CDR3 DNA follows: TGTGCCAGCAGCTTAATGGTCACCGGGGAGCTGTTTTTT. The full variable domain, in which reference TRBV7-2 and TRBJ2-2 provide the parts outside the CDR3, is GAGVSQSPSNKVTEKGKDVELRCDPISGHTALYWYRQSLGQGLEFLIYFQGNSAPDKSGLPSDRFSAERTGGSVSTLTIQRTQQEDSAVYLCASSLMVTGELFFGEGSRLTVL.

The J gene is TRBJ2-2, the V gene TRBV2; TRBD1 might be the D (5 bases). This CDR3 has 19 amino acids. Trimming pared 2 bases from V and 2 bases from J, leaving 21 bases between. Germline lookup yields CDR1 SNHLY and CDR2 FYNNEI. The CDR3 here is CASSELLFEQGKNTGELFF. The CDR3 bases are TGTGCCAGCAGTGAATTGCTTTTCGAGCAGGGAAAAAACACCGGGGAGCTGTTTTTT. The full variable domain, its missing parts supplied by reference TRBV2 and TRBJ2-2, is EPEVTQTPSHQVTQMGQEVILRCVPISNHLYFYWYRQILGQKVEFLVSFYNNEISEKSEIFDDQFSVERPDGSNFTLKIRSTKLEDSAMYFCASSELLFEQGKNTGELFFGEGSRLTVL.

J is TRBJ1-1 and V is TRBV3-1 (or the pseudogene TRBV3-2); D unresolved. Germline V gives CDR1 LGHDT, CDR2 YNNKEL (reference sequence). Trimming took off 1 base at V and 3 bases at J, with 9 bases between the two ends. The CDR3 is 14 residues long. The chain's CDR3 is CASSQGGEDTEAFF. The CDR3 bases are TGTGCCAGCAGCCAAGGAGGAGAGGACACTGAAGCTTTCTTT.

J is TRBJ2-3 and V is TRBV5-1, with 8 bases that match TRBD2. The CDR3 has 15 residues. V lost 2 bases, J lost 5 bases, and 7 bases stayed unmatched. Germline CDR1 reads SGHRS; CDR2 reads YFSETQ. CDR3 sequence: CASSLGLARVDTQYF. As DNA, the CDR3 is TGCGCCAGCAGCTTAGGACTAGCAAGAGTAGATACGCAGTATTTT.

The chain is built from TRBV5-1 and TRBJ2-5; a weak D match, TRBD2 (5 bases). The germline V gene has CDR1 SGHRS and CDR2 YFSETQ. The CDR3 totals 16 residues. V lost 4 bases, J lost 1 base, and 17 bases lay in between. The CDR3 bases are TGCGCCAGCAGCCTCCCGGGGTCCCCCTTCCAAGAGACCCAGTACTTC. The encoded protein is CASSLPGSPFQETQYF.

V gene TRBV2 combines with J gene TRBJ1-6; TRBD1 might be the D (5 bases). CDR1 SNHLY and CDR2 FYNNEI come from the germline V gene. The CDR3 has 15 amino acids. V was shortened by 8 bases and J by 4 bases, with 15 bases between the two germline ends. The CDR3 DNA reads as TGTGCCAGCCACGGAGGGGCACCTTATAATTCACCCCTCCACTTT. Translating gives CASHGGAPYNSPLHF.

This clone has just one count. CDR3 DNA: TGTGCCAGCAGCTCAGGGGGAGGCACCTACGAGCAGTACTTC. It translates to CASSSGGGTYEQYF. J is TRBJ2-7 and V is TRBV2; a possible D gene is TRBD1 (7 bases). This CDR3 comprises 14 residues. Germline CDR1 is SNHLY and CDR2 is FYNNEI. V lost 6 bases to trimming and J lost 2 bases, with 14 bases between them.

The rearrangement links TRBV5-5 to TRBJ2-7; no reliable D call. CDR1 SGHKS and CDR2 YYEKEE come from the germline V gene (reference sequence). V shed 4 bases and J shed 6 bases, with 11 bases lying between them. This CDR3 is built from 12 residues. CDR3 sequence: CASSPNGGEQYF. In nucleotides, the CDR3 is TGTGCCAGCAGCCCCAACGGTGGCGAGCAGTACTTC.

The rearrangement joins TRBV2 to TRBJ1-5; D might be TRBD1 (6 bases). Trimming took 5 bases from V and 7 from J, leaving 12 bases between them. The CDR3 covers 13 residues. Germline-derived CDR1 and CDR2 are SNHLY and FYNNEI. The CDR3 bases are TGTGCCAGCAGTCCAGGGGAATACCAGCCCCAGCATTTT. Residues: CASSPGEYQPQHF.